What follows are 25 T cell receptor beta chains derived from one specimen sequenced in a study of T cells in Graves' hyperthyroidism and ophthalmopathy. Using RNA transcripts as the source, TCR beta CDR3 regions were amplified. RT-PCR in the first round (using the HTBI primer set) targeted the TCR CDR3. One entry per CDR3 protein results from TCRdb running MiXCR on the multiplex PCR reads. The data contain about 420,000 distinct CDR3 sequences, 15% to 18% of them singletons. The material sequenced was blood. Receptors originate from a woman in her late teens or twenties with Graves' hyperthyroidism.

This clonotype was seen ten or more times. The chain recombines TRBV7-9 with TRBJ1-3; maybe TRBD1 (5 bases). Between the trimmed V and J ends, which lost 2 bases and 0 bases, there was a span of 11 bases. There are 16 residues in the CDR3. The germline CDR1 and CDR2 sequences are SEHNR and FQNEAQ (reference sequence). CDR3 sequence: CASSLSQGISGNTIYF. CDR3 sequence (DNA): TGTGCCAGCAGCTTAAGTCAGGGCATCTCTGGAAACACCATATATTTT.

The gene calls are TRBV5-1 and TRBJ2-7; 10 bases line up with TRBD2. V lost 2 bases, J lost 2 bases, and 4 bases stayed unmatched. The CDR3 runs 15 residues. Germline assignment: CDR1 SGHRS and CDR2 YFSETQ. CDR3: CASSFAAGGPYEQYF. In DNA, the CDR3 is TGCGCCAGCAGCTTTGCAGCGGGAGGGCCCTACGAGCAGTACTTC. The whole variable domain, filled in from reference TRBV5-1 and TRBJ2-7, reads KAGVTQTPRYLIKTRGQQVTLSCSPISGHRSVSWYQQTPGQGLQFLFEYFSETQRNKGNFPGRFSGRQFSNSRSEMNVSTLELGDSALYLCASSFAAGGPYEQYFGPGTRLTVT.

This clonotype was picked up many times. This sequence joins TRBV11-2 and TRBJ2-5; D possibly matches TRBD1 or TRBD2 (5 bases each). This CDR3 region has 14 residues. V gave up 4 bases and J gave up 4 bases, with 13 bases separating them. Looked up from germline, CDR1 is SGHAT and CDR2 is FQNNGV. In nucleotides, the CDR3 is TGTGCCAGCAGCTCACCTCGTGGGGGAGAGACCCAGTACTTC. This encodes CASSSPRGGETQYF.

The table lists this clonotype with a few counts. V and J are TRBV7-9 and TRBJ2-3, with no clear D. The length of the CDR3 is 18 residues. V was clipped by 5 bases and J by 3 bases, with 24 bases between them. Germline values: CDR1 SEHNR, CDR2 FQNEAQ (reference sequence). In nucleotides, the CDR3 is TGTGCCAGCAGCCACGCCCGACATAATAGGTGGGGTACAGATACGCAGTATTTT. Translated, it gives CASSHARHNRWGTDTQYF.

The V and J genes are TRBV29-1 and TRBJ1-2; D is perhaps TRBD1 (6 bases). This CDR3 is built from 14 residues. Germline V CDR1 and CDR2: SQVTM, ANQGSEA. V was cut by 7 bases and J by 4 bases, with 19 bases left in between. CDR3 residues: CSARFSGQFYGYTF. CDR3 DNA: TGCAGCGCCCGATTTTCAGGACAGTTCTATGGCTACACCTTC.

This clonotype has just a few counts. This chain joins TRBV27 and TRBJ1-4, with 9 bases aligning to TRBD1. V lost 4 bases to trimming and J lost 8 bases; unmatched junction nucleotides: 5. The CDR3 is 14 amino acids. CDR1 is MNHEY, CDR2 SMNVEV, per germline (reference sequence). CDR3 loop: CASSSGTGHEKLFF. The CDR3 nucleotides are TGTGCCAGCAGTTCCGGGACAGGGCACGAAAAACTGTTTTTT.

This clonotype appeared many times. Here the CDR3 reads CASSPMGGFKSDEQFF. CDR3 DNA sequence: TGTGCCAGCAGCCCAATGGGAGGGTTCAAGTCGGATGAGCAGTTCTTC. The genes are TRBV7-2 and TRBJ2-1, with 7 bases that match TRBD2. The CDR3 has 16 amino acids. Germline loops: CDR1 SGHTA, CDR2 FQGNSA. The V segment lost 5 bases and the J segment 8 bases; nucleotides outside the gene matches: 15.

The rearrangement joins TRBV28 to TRBJ2-1, with D possibly matching TRBD2 (6 bases). CDR3 size: 14 residues. From germline, CDR1 is MDHEN and CDR2 SYDVKM. V lost 7 bases and J lost 8, with 18 bases in between. CDR3 in amino acids: CASNSARGGDEQFF. The CDR3 nucleotides read TGTGCCAGCAACTCCGCCCGGGGAGGCGATGAGCAGTTCTTC.

This clonotype has ten or more counts. The junction departs from the called germline gene at one end, perhaps through a read error. This rearrangement joins TRBV7-7 to TRBJ2-2, with D possibly TRBD2 on 7 matching bases. The germline CDR1 and CDR2 sequences are SSHAT and FNYEAQ (reference sequence). The CDR3 consists of 14 residues. The CDR3 nucleotides are TGTGCTAGCAGGAGGGGGGGCGACACCGGGGAGCTGTTTTTT. This encodes CASRRGGDTGELFF.

In its sample, this clonotype was seen a few times. The chain uses TRBV3-1 and TRBJ2-3, with D possibly matching TRBD2 (7 bases). The CDR3 runs 19 residues. V was trimmed by 0 bases and J by 4 bases, leaving 23 bases between them. Germline-derived CDR1 and CDR2 are LGHDT and YNNKEL (reference sequence). In nucleotides, the CDR3 is TGTGCCAGCAGCCAAGATACCGCCGCGGGGGCCTCCGGTTCAGATACGCAGTATTTT. It codes for CASSQDTAAGASGSDTQYF.

The genes are TRBV27 and TRBJ2-6, with 7 bases aligning to TRBD1. Germline V lookup: CDR1 MNHEY, CDR2 SMNVEV (reference sequence). V lost 1 base, J lost 0 bases, and 6 bases stayed unmatched. The CDR3 totals 18 residues. CDR3 sequence: CASSLWGQSLSGANVLTF. CDR3 nucleotides: TGTGCCAGCAGTTTATGGGGACAGTCTCTCTCTGGGGCCAACGTCCTGACTTTC.

The chain has TRBV7-9 and TRBJ2-3, with 11 bases that match TRBD2. CDR3 length: 18 amino acids. In germline, CDR1 is SEHNR, CDR2 FQNEAQ (reference sequence). After removal of 5 bases from V and 8 bases from J, the junction contained 18 bases not matched to a gene. The CDR3 region has the DNA TGTGCCAGCAGCCTAGGCCTACTAGCGGGAGATTCCACAAGTACGCAGTATTTT. As protein: CASSLGLLAGDSTSTQYF.

This clonotype was picked up many times. The rearrangement links TRBV7-3 to TRBJ1-2; 7 nucleotides line up with TRBD1. The length of the CDR3 is 16 residues. V lost 2 bases and J lost 3; bases outside the gene matches: 9. Germline assignment: CDR1 SGHTA and CDR2 FQGTGA. Written as DNA, the CDR3 is TGTGCCAGCAGCTTAGGGACAGCGATGGGGGACTATGGCTACACCTTC. It translates to CASSLGTAMGDYGYTF.

The chain employs TRBV27 and TRBJ2-7; D is uncertain. Trimming pared 2 bases from V and 0 bases from J, leaving 11 bases between. CDR1 MNHEY and CDR2 SMNVEV come from the germline V gene (reference sequence). The CDR3 totals 15 residues. This CDR3 reads CASSLKRMSSYEQYF. The CDR3 DNA is TGTGCCAGCAGTTTAAAGCGAATGAGCTCCTACGAGCAGTACTTC.

The sample holds a few counts of this clonotype. This rearrangement joins TRBV6-1 to TRBJ2-1; D is possibly TRBD1 (5 bases). Germline CDR1 is MNHNS and CDR2 is SASEGT. This CDR3 is built from 12 residues. Between the trimmed V and J ends, which lost 5 bases and 3 bases, there was a span of 5 bases. The CDR3 nucleotides read TGTGCCAGCAGTAGGGGCTACAATGAGCAGTTCTTC. It is translated as CASSRGYNEQFF.

V is TRBV20-1 and J is TRBJ2-3; D is perhaps TRBD1 or TRBD2 (5 bases each). The V gene's germline CDR1 is DFQATT and CDR2 SNEGSKA (reference sequence). The CDR3 is 16 amino acids. Trimming cost V 6 bases and J 4 bases, with 23 bases left between them. The CDR3 sequence: CSASSPPRGKSDTQYF. The CDR3 nucleotides are TGCAGTGCCAGCTCACCTCCCCGGGGCAAATCAGATACGCAGTATTTT.

The rearrangement links TRBV12-3 or TRBV12-4 to TRBJ1-5; TRBD1 might be the D (5 bases). Trimming left V 3 bases short and J 2 bases short, with 14 bases between. There are 16 residues in the CDR3. In DNA, the CDR3 is TGTGCCAGCAGTTTCGTCGGGGCGGGAGGCAATCAGCCCCAGCATTTT. Translating it yields CASSFVGAGGNQPQHF.

This clonotype was seen ten or more times. The rearrangement joins TRBV3-1 to TRBJ1-6, with a weak D call TRBD1 (5 bases). CDR3 size: 16 residues. V was clipped by 4 bases and J by 6 bases, with 16 bases between them. Germline V gene data show CDR1 as LGHDT and CDR2 as YNNKEL (reference sequence). The CDR3 is CASSPSGGVLNSPLHF. The DNA of the CDR3 is TGTGCCAGCAGCCCCTCGGGAGGGGTTCTTAATTCACCCCTCCACTTT.

This clonotype came up many times. The chain is built from TRBV5-1 and TRBJ2-7, with 8 bases lining up with TRBD1. The V gene end was trimmed by 2 bases and the J gene end by 0 bases; junction bases not matched to a gene: 4. The CDR3 has 15 amino acids. Germline lookup yields CDR1 SGHRS and CDR2 YFSETQ. CDR3: CASSLGTGRSYEQYF. The CDR3 nucleotides are TGCGCCAGCAGCTTAGGGACAGGTCGCTCCTACGAGCAGTACTTC.

This clonotype appeared a few times. The V and J genes are TRBV7-2 and TRBJ1-3; no firm D call. The V and J ends lost 7 bases and 4 bases respectively, with 11 bases between them. CDR3 length: 13 amino acids. Germline V CDR1 and CDR2: SGHTA, FQGNSA. For the CDR3, the DNA is TGTGCCAGCATTTCGGGTCCCGGAAACACCATATATTTT. Protein product: CASISGPGNTIYF.

This clonotype was counted once. This may be a read error, as it is one base from a much larger clone. The chain is built from TRBV6-2 or TRBV6-3 and TRBJ1-3, with D perhaps TRBD1 (5 bases). There are 15 residues in the CDR3. CDR1 MNHEY and CDR2 SVGEGT come from the germline V gene. For the CDR3, the DNA is TGTGCCAGCAGACAAGAACGGGGCTCTGGAAACACCTTATATTTT. The encoded protein is CASRQERGSGNTLYF.

This clonotype turned up a few times. The chain uses TRBV5-1 and TRBJ2-1; TRBD2 agrees at 9 bases. Germline CDR1 reads SGHRS; CDR2 reads YFSETQ. V lost 5 bases, J lost 2 bases, and 8 bases stayed unmatched. CDR3 length equals 16 residues. This CDR3 is CASRQNLAGAYNEQFF. The DNA of the CDR3 is TGCGCCAGCAGGCAGAATTTAGCGGGAGCCTACAATGAGCAGTTCTTC.

This clonotype came up a few times. V is TRBV27 and J is TRBJ2-6; D not resolved. The CDR3 runs to 17 residues. The germline V and J ends were trimmed by 2 bases and 0 bases, with 11 bases remaining between them. The germline V gene has CDR1 MNHEY and CDR2 SMNVEV (reference sequence). DNA of the CDR3: TGTGCCAGCAGTTTAGCCAGTCTAGTCTCTGGGGCCAACGTCCTGACTTTC. This gives the protein CASSLASLVSGANVLTF.

This clonotype was found many times. V gene TRBV6-4 combines with J gene TRBJ2-5; D call uncertain. The CDR3 loop spans 15 amino acids. CDR1 MRHNA and CDR2 SNTAGT come from the germline V gene. V lost 3 bases to trimming and J lost 2 bases, with 13 bases between them. CDR3 protein: CASSEAIQQQETQYF. The CDR3 bases are TGTGCCAGCAGTGAGGCCATCCAGCAACAAGAGACCCAGTACTTC.

Turning to this clonotype: At one of its ends the junction is not consistent with the germline gene, which may arise from a read error. This chain's CDR3 is CASSREGTGARVYEQYF. CDR3 DNA: TGCGCCAGCAGCCGAGAAGGGACAGGGGCTCGGGTCTACGAGCAGTACTTC. This chain connects TRBV9 to TRBJ2-7; 10 bases match TRBD1. This CDR3 comprises 17 residues. Germline-derived CDR1 and CDR2 are SGDLS and YYNGEE.